These 29 T cell receptor beta chains came from one sample sequenced in a study of identical twins. TCRdb re-called the 5' RACE reads through MiXCR, storing one row per CDR3 protein. Of about 530,000 distinct CDR3 sequences listed, about a fifth are singletons. These data are also associated with another study on yellow fever vaccine responses in identical twins.

Material: CD4+ T cells sorted from blood. These receptors all come from a woman in her late teens or twenties in good health.

The table lists this clonotype with a few counts. The CDR3: CASSVTSGPVYEQYF. The CDR3 DNA is TGTGCCAGCAGCGTGACTAGCGGACCGGTCTACGAGCAGTACTTC. This chain links TRBV7-2 with TRBJ2-7, with 9 bases lining up with TRBD2. Germline CDR1 and CDR2: SGHTA and FQGNSA. J lost 3 bases, V lost 5 bases, and 8 bases had no gene match. The CDR3 contains 15 residues.

J is TRBJ2-7 and V is TRBV10-2; no firm D call. V lost 3 bases, J lost 7 bases, and 10 bases lay in between. The germline gives CDR1 WSHSY, CDR2 SAAADI. This CDR3 is 12 amino acids long. The CDR3 nucleotides are TGCGCCAGCAGTGACCCTATCGATGAGCAGTACGTC. The encoded protein is CASSDPIDEQYV.

The J gene is TRBJ1-5, the V gene TRBV20-1, with 8 bases lining up with TRBD1. J lost 7 bases, V lost 0 bases, and 5 bases had no gene match. The germline CDR1 and CDR2 sequences are DFQATT and SNEGSKA (reference sequence). The CDR3 has 14 amino acids. This CDR3 reads CSARENRGEQPQHF. The CDR3 nucleotides are TGCAGTGCTAGAGAAAACAGGGGGGAGCAGCCCCAGCATTTT.

This clonotype was counted between two and nine times. The V call is TRBV7-8, the J call TRBJ2-1, with unresolved D. V was clipped by 3 bases and J by 8 bases, with 5 bases between them. Germline CDR1 and CDR2: SGHVS and FQNEAQ. The CDR3 runs to 11 residues. CDR3 nucleotides: TGTGCCAGCAGCTTGTTCTATGAGCAGTTCTTC. Protein: CASSLFYEQFF. Using reference TRBV7-8 and TRBJ2-1 for the parts outside the CDR3, the full variable domain is GAGVSQSPRYKVAKRGQDVALRCDPISGHVSLFWYQQALGQGPEFLTYFQNEAQLDKSGLPSDRFFAERPEGSVSTLKIQRTQQEDSAVYLCASSLFYEQFFGPGTRLTVL.

There are a few counts of this clonotype. The V call is TRBV7-2, the J call TRBJ2-3; TRBD2 matches at 8 bases. The germline CDR1 and CDR2 sequences are SGHTA and FQGNSA. V was pared by 2 bases and J by 2 bases, with 6 bases of the junction left unmatched. The CDR3 is made up of 16 amino acids. CDR3 region: CASSLRLARSTDTQYF. The DNA of the CDR3 is TGTGCCAGCAGCTTACGACTAGCGCGGTCCACAGATACGCAGTATTTT.

This clonotype came up a few times. The V call is TRBV3-1, the J call TRBJ1-1; D is ambiguous. Trimming left V 0 bases short and J 2 bases short, with 10 bases between. CDR3 length: 15 residues. Per germline, CDR1 LGHDT and CDR2 YNNKEL (reference sequence). The CDR3 spells CASSQDRAVNTEAFF. The CDR3 region has the DNA TGTGCCAGCAGCCAAGATAGGGCAGTTAACACTGAAGCTTTCTTT.

The chain carries TRBV6-5 and TRBJ2-1; 13 bases are a match to TRBD2. With V trimmed by 1 base and J by 2 bases, 5 bases remained unmatched. From germline, CDR1 is MNHEY and CDR2 SVGAGI. The CDR3 length is 18 residues. The CDR3: CASSYLGTSGAPYNEQFF. The DNA of the CDR3 is TGTGCCAGCAGTTACTTAGGGACTAGCGGGGCCCCCTACAATGAGCAGTTCTTC.

The V gene is TRBV29-1, the J gene TRBJ2-1, with 9 bases that match TRBD1. The CDR3 loop spans 12 amino acids. V gave up 6 bases and J gave up 7 bases; unmatched junction bases: 4. Germline V gives CDR1 SQVTM, CDR2 ANQGSEA. This CDR3 reads CSVGQGLNEQFF. Written as DNA, the CDR3 is TGCAGCGTGGGACAGGGTCTAAATGAGCAGTTCTTC.

This clonotype was counted a few times. The V call is TRBV29-1, the J call TRBJ2-3; 10 nucleotides match TRBD2. Germline assignment: CDR1 SQVTM and CDR2 ANQGSEA. The CDR3 contains 14 residues. V gave up 6 bases and J gave up 2 bases; unmatched junction bases: 5. The DNA for the CDR3 is TGCAGCGTAATACTAGCGGGAAACACAGATACGCAGTATTTT. This sequence encodes CSVILAGNTDTQYF.

This rearrangement joins TRBV11-2 to TRBJ2-7; 11 bases match TRBD2. There are 14 residues in the CDR3. Germline CDR1 is SGHAT and CDR2 is FQNNGV. V lost 5 bases, J lost 8 bases, and 8 bases stayed unmatched. Here the CDR3 reads CASSQPGTSGKQYF. The DNA of the CDR3 is TGTGCCAGCAGCCAACCCGGGACTAGCGGAAAGCAGTACTTC.

This clonotype has a handful of counts. This sequence joins TRBV6-5 and TRBJ1-5; D gene ambiguous. Germline values: CDR1 MNHEY, CDR2 SVGAGI. The V gene lost 0 bases and the J gene lost 4 bases, with 10 bases spanning the gap. The CDR3 spans 15 residues. This chain's CDR3 is CASSYSWTGNQPQHF. The CDR3 bases are TGTGCCAGCAGTTACTCGTGGACGGGGAATCAGCCCCAGCATTTT.

The chain has TRBV18 and TRBJ2-7, with 11 bases fitting TRBD2. Germline V gives CDR1 KGHSH, CDR2 LQKENI. This CDR3 contains 17 residues. V trimming: 0 bases; J trimming: 4 bases; junction bases outside the gene matches: 8. The CDR3 bases are TGTGCCAGCTCACCACCGGGGACACTAGCGGGAGAGTACGAGCAGTACTTC. This encodes CASSPPGTLAGEYEQYF.

The CDR3 loop is CASTPGTLYNEQFF. Written as DNA, the CDR3 is TGTGCCAGCACCCCGGGGACACTCTACAATGAGCAGTTCTTC. The rearrangement uses TRBV7-9 and TRBJ2-1, with a possible D match to TRBD1 (6 bases). V was shortened by 7 bases and J by 3 bases, with 13 bases between the two germline ends. The CDR3 consists of 14 residues. The germline gives CDR1 SEHNR, CDR2 FQNEAQ (reference sequence).

The V gene is TRBV5-1, the J gene TRBJ1-1; D uncertain. Germline V gene lookup returns CDR1 SGHRS and CDR2 YFSETQ. V was cut by 5 bases and J by 5 bases, with 16 bases left in between. The CDR3 is made up of 14 amino acids. CDR3 residues: CASSRESEVTEAFF. In DNA form, the CDR3 reads TGCGCCAGCAGTCGCGAAAGCGAAGTGACTGAAGCTTTCTTT.

This clonotype was observed a handful of times. The rearrangement uses TRBV5-1 and TRBJ2-1; 9 nucleotides align to TRBD2. Unmatched junction bases numbered 12, after V lost 2 bases and J lost 9 bases. Germline lookup yields CDR1 SGHRS and CDR2 YFSETQ. The CDR3 totals 16 residues. DNA for the CDR3: TGCGCCAGCAGCTTTACGTCCGGGACTAGCAGGGGTGAGCAGTTCTTC. It specifies CASSFTSGTSRGEQFF. Complete variable domain (other parts from reference TRBV5-1 and TRBJ2-1): KAGVTQTPRYLIKTRGQQVTLSCSPISGHRSVSWYQQTPGQGLQFLFEYFSETQRNKGNFPGRFSGRQFSNSRSEMNVSTLELGDSALYLCASSFTSGTSRGEQFFGPGTRLTVL.

The chain carries TRBV13 and TRBJ1-1; possible D gene TRBD1, 5 bases. V gave up 0 bases and J gave up 6 bases, with 11 bases separating them. The CDR3 loop spans 14 amino acids. Germline CDR1 and CDR2: PRHDT and FYEKMQ (reference sequence). This chain's CDR3 is CASSLGRGFPEAFF. CDR3 DNA sequence: TGTGCCAGCAGCTTAGGCCGGGGGTTCCCTGAAGCTTTCTTT.

In this sample, this clonotype turned up a few times. The chain is built from TRBV12-3 or TRBV12-4 and TRBJ1-2, with 9 bases fitting TRBD1. The CDR3 totals 14 residues. V lost 5 bases and J lost 4; bases outside the gene matches: 5. CDR3 sequence reads: CASSRAGQGYGYTF. Here the CDR3 DNA reads TGTGCCAGCAGTAGGGCGGGACAGGGCTATGGCTACACCTTC.

The rearrangement uses TRBV2 and TRBJ2-2; 14 positions agree with TRBD2. CDR1 and CDR2 (germline): SNHLY, FYNNEI. The CDR3 length is 17 residues. The J segment lost 1 base and the V segment lost 6 bases, leaving 4 bases of the junction unmatched. CDR3 coding DNA: TGTGCCAGCAGCGGGACTAGCGGGGGTAGGAACACCGGGGAGCTGTTTTTT. The encoded protein is CASSGTSGGRNTGELFF. Full variable domain (rest looked up from reference TRBV2 and TRBJ2-2): EPEVTQTPSHQVTQMGQEVILRCVPISNHLYFYWYRQILGQKVEFLVSFYNNEISEKSEIFDDQFSVERPDGSNFTLKIRSTKLEDSAMYFCASSGTSGGRNTGELFFGEGSRLTVL.

This chain connects TRBV20-1 to TRBJ2-1; the D is unclear. The CDR3 runs to 14 residues. The germline V gene has CDR1 DFQATT and CDR2 SNEGSKA (reference sequence). Trimming shortened V by 3 bases and J by 0 bases, and 9 bases separated the two germline ends. The CDR3 sequence is CSASRRSSYNEQFF. CDR3 DNA: TGCAGTGCTAGTCGTAGGAGCTCCTACAATGAGCAGTTCTTC.

The chain links TRBV5-1 to TRBJ2-3; a possible D gene is TRBD2 (5 bases). V shed 4 bases and J shed 0 bases, with 12 bases lying between them. This CDR3 has 15 amino acids. From germline, CDR1 is SGHRS and CDR2 YFSETQ. The CDR3 DNA sequence: TGCGCCAGCAGCCTCCCGGGGTCTAGCACAGATACGCAGTATTTT. It is translated as CASSLPGSSTDTQYF.

This chain uses TRBV20-1 with TRBJ2-7, with D perhaps TRBD2 (5 bases). Germline assignment: CDR1 DFQATT and CDR2 SNEGSKA (reference sequence). CDR3 length equals 14 residues. Trimming stripped 0 bases from V and 3 bases from J, with 12 bases between. The CDR3 region has the DNA TGCAGTGCTAGAGATCTGGCGGAGGTCTACGAGCAGTACTTC. Protein: CSARDLAEVYEQYF.

This clonotype was counted only a few times. The gene calls are TRBV10-3 and TRBJ2-3; D is uncertain. The CDR3 has 15 amino acids. Trimming left V 4 bases short and J 0 bases short, with 11 bases between. Germline V lookup: CDR1 ENHRY, CDR2 SYGVKD. This chain's CDR3 is CAISGAATSTDTQYF. The CDR3 DNA reads as TGTGCCATCAGTGGGGCCGCCACTAGCACAGATACGCAGTATTTT.

The rearrangement joins TRBV3-1 to TRBJ2-2; D remains ambiguous. This CDR3 spans 16 amino acids. V lost 1 base and J 4 bases, leaving 13 bases between the germline ends. Looked up from germline, CDR1 is LGHDT and CDR2 is YNNKEL (reference sequence). CDR3 sequence: CASSQVPGPTTGELFF. CDR3 coding DNA: TGTGCCAGCAGCCAAGTGCCGGGCCCCACCACCGGGGAGCTGTTTTTT.

Many counts were recorded for this clonotype. V is TRBV12-3 or TRBV12-4 and J is TRBJ1-2; TRBD1 matches at 7 bases. The J segment lost 5 bases and the V segment lost 6 bases, leaving 12 bases of the junction unmatched. The CDR3 is made up of 15 amino acids. The CDR3 bases are TGTGCCAGCAGCATTACTACAGGGGAAGGGTATGGCTACACCTTC. Protein sequence: CASSITTGEGYGYTF.

This chain joins TRBV9 and TRBJ2-1; TRBD2 agrees at 8 bases. Losses at the gene ends were 9 bases for V and 14 bases for J; bases not matched to a gene: 10. Germline loops: CDR1 SGDLS, CDR2 YYNGEE. This CDR3 comprises 11 residues. The DNA for the CDR3 is TGTGCCAACAGTAGCGGGGACGAGAAGTTCTTC. Amino acids: CANSSGDEKFF.

This clonotype occurred once. The chain joins TRBV20-1 to TRBJ2-1, with 10 bases identical to TRBD2. CDR3 size: 14 residues. J was trimmed by 6 bases and V by 5 bases; bases with no gene match: 7. Germline values: CDR1 DFQATT, CDR2 SNEGSKA (reference sequence). The chain's CDR3 is CSASVSGRLNEQFF. The CDR3, as DNA: TGCAGTGCTTCCGTTAGCGGGAGGCTCAATGAGCAGTTCTTC.

V usage is TRBV6-5 and J usage is TRBJ1-1, with 8 bases identical to TRBD1. The V gene's germline CDR1 is MNHEY and CDR2 SVGAGI. This CDR3 spans 15 amino acids. J was trimmed by 4 bases and V by 4 bases; bases with no gene match: 8. The CDR3 here is CASSFQGAGGTEAFF. CDR3 nucleotide sequence: TGTGCCAGCAGTTTTCAGGGGGCCGGCGGCACTGAAGCTTTCTTT.

The sample holds a few counts of this clonotype. The chain carries TRBV4-1 and TRBJ2-1; 14 bases agree with TRBD2. With V trimmed by 4 bases and J by 0 bases, 11 bases remained unmatched. This CDR3 comprises 20 residues. Germline-derived CDR1 and CDR2 are MGHRA and YSYEKL. CDR3: CASSRGLAGGPHSSYNEQFF. The CDR3 DNA reads as TGCGCCAGCAGCCGTGGACTAGCGGGAGGCCCTCATAGCTCCTACAATGAGCAGTTCTTC.

This clonotype appeared a few times. V is TRBV29-1 and J is TRBJ2-1, with TRBD2 identical over 8 bases. J lost 10 bases, V lost 2 bases, and 7 bases had no gene match. From germline, CDR1 is SQVTM and CDR2 ANQGSEA. This CDR3 comprises 13 residues. CDR3 loop: CSVEREGPWEQFF. The CDR3 DNA reads as TGCAGCGTTGAACGGGAGGGCCCATGGGAGCAGTTCTTC.